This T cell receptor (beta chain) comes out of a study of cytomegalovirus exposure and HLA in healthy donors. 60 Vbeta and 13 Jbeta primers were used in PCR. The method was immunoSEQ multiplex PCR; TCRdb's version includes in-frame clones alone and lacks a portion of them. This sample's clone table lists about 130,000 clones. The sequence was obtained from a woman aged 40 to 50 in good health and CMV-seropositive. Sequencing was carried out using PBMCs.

Written as DNA, the CDR3 is TGTGCCAGCAGTGAAATGAACAGGGGGCATTCACCCCTCCACTTT. It codes for CASSEMNRGHSPLHF. This chain joins TRBV6-1 and TRBJ1-6; 9 bases align to TRBD1. CDR1 and CDR2 from the germline V gene are MNHNS and SASEGT. The CDR3 loop spans 15 amino acids. The J segment lost 8 bases and the V segment lost 2 bases, leaving 4 bases of the junction unmatched.